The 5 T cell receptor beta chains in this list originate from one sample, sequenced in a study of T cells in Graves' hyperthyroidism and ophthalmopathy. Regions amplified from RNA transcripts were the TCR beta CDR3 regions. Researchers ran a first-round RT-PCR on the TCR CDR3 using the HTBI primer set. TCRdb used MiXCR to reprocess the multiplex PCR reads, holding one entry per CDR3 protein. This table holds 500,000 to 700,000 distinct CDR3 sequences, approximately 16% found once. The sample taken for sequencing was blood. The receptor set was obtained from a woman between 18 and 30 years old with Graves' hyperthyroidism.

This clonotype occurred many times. As DNA, the CDR3 is TGTGCCAGCAGCCAAGGATTTGAAGGGGATATGAACACTGAAGCTTTCTTT. Residues: CASSQGFEGDMNTEAFF. The rearrangement links TRBV3-1 to TRBJ1-1; D is possibly TRBD1 (5 bases). The CDR3 contains 17 residues. The V and J ends lost 1 base and 0 bases respectively, with 15 bases between them. Germline V gene sequence: CDR1 LGHDT, CDR2 YNNKEL (reference sequence).

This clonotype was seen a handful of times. The CDR3 region is CSARDRMASYEQYF. The CDR3 DNA sequence: TGCAGTGCTAGAGATCGGATGGCCTCCTACGAGCAGTACTTC. The genes are TRBV20-1 and TRBJ2-7, with D hard to call. V lost 0 bases and J 0 bases, leaving 9 bases between the germline ends. The CDR3 spans 14 residues. CDR1 and CDR2 (germline): DFQATT, SNEGSKA (reference sequence).

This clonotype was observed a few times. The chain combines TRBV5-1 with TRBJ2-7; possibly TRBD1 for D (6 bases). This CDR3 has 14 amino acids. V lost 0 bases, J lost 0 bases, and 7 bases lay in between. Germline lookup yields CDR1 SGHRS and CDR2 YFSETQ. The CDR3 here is CASSLEGHSYEQYF. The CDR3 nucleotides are TGCGCCAGCAGCTTGGAGGGACACTCCTACGAGCAGTACTTC.

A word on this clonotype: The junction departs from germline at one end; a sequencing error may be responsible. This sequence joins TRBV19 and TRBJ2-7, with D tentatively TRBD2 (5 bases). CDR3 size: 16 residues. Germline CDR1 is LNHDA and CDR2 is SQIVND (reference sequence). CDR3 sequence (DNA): TGTGGCAGTAGTATAGGGAGACCACCCAGCTCCTACGAGCAGTACTTC. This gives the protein CGSSIGRPPSSYEQYF.

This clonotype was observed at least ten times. CDR3: CASSPMGRGTGELFF. The CDR3 coding sequence is TGTGCCAGCTCACCGATGGGAAGGGGCACCGGGGAGCTGTTTTTT. The chain joins TRBV18 to TRBJ2-2; D is possibly TRBD1 (5 bases). The V gene's germline CDR1 is KGHSH and CDR2 LQKENI. V was trimmed by 3 bases and J by 4 bases, leaving 12 bases between them. This CDR3 has 15 amino acids. Drawing the rest from reference TRBV18 and TRBJ2-2, the complete variable domain is NAGVMQNPRHLVRRRGQEARLRCSPMKGHSHVYWYRQLPEEGLKFMVYLQKENIIDESGMPKERFSAEFPKEGPSILRIQQVVRGDSAAYFCASSPMGRGTGELFFGEGSRLTVL.